This T cell receptor (beta chain) was identified during a study of cytomegalovirus exposure and HLA in healthy donors. Overall study findings and caveats: Later on, a genetic analysis was performed. It linked a missense variant in DCLRE1C with V- and J-gene trimming of TCR beta. Available immune exposure information covered CMV serostatus only. Reports showed the classifier diagnosing cytomegalovirus status with high specificity and sensitivity.

J gave up 9 bases and V 0 bases, and 8 bases lay outside the gene matches. The germline V gene encodes CDR1 LGHNA and CDR2 YSLEER. CDR3 length: 15 amino acids. This clone was recorded a few times. The antigen is undetermined. In nominal health when sampled, donors likely had unrecorded immune exposures nonetheless. The study ran its PCR with 60 Vbeta and 13 Jbeta primers. The protocol was immunoSEQ multiplex PCR, while the TCRdb copy is restricted to in-frame clones and leaves out a portion. Of approximately 69,000 clones in the sample, roughly four fifths were seen once. Specimen: PBMCs. This chain joins TRBV4-3 and TRBJ2-1, with 7 positions matching TRBD2. This TCR came from a young woman in good health and CMV-seropositive. The CDR3, as DNA: TGCGCCAGCAGCCAAGATAGGGTAGCGGGTGGTGAGCAGTTCTTC. Translation: CASSQDRVAGGEQFF.